The clone carrying this T cell receptor (beta chain) was picked up one time. This record belongs to a study of shared clonotypes between healthy human individuals. Overall study: The donor group consisted of a couple of women and a few men, aged 18 to 49. Researchers assigned three CD4 naive, three CD4 memory, two CD8 naive and one CD8 memory plate to each donor.

The CDR3 totals 16 residues. CDR1 is SGDLS, CDR2 YYNGEE, per germline. Trimming took 3 bases from V and 0 from J; bases not matched to a gene: 8. The sorted-subset replicate PCRs were given about 200 ng DNA, which is tens of thousands of T cell genomes. Per the original methods: Filtering of immunoSEQ junctional sequences could not match full-length read filtering. The repertoire was sequenced with immunoSEQ multiplex PCR; TCRdb's copy has only in-frame clones and lacks some. Clone size and V and J calls were adopted from that table, with D and trimming inferred from the DNA. Of approximately 1,500,000 clones in the sample, 95% to 99% were seen once.

This chain joins TRBV9 and TRBJ2-5, with 7 bases matching TRBD1. This clonotype was obtained from a man between 25 and 39 years old in good health. The source material was naive CD4+ T cells sorted from blood. Specified subset: CD45RA+ positively selected. The DNA for the CDR3 is TGTGCCAGCAGCGCCTATGAGAGGGGGCACCAAGAGACCCAGTACTTC. This gives the protein CASSAYERGHQETQYF.